The sequence of this T cell receptor beta chain was determined in a study of T-cell memory formation after mild COVID-19. TCRdb re-called the 5' RACE reads through MiXCR, storing one row per CDR3 protein. The sample has a few hundred thousand distinct CDR3 sequences; 20% to 25% are singletons. The source is a young man who had mild COVID-19 (a few samples of this study predate the infection). Cell type and time point are not known. Sequences were obtained from PBMCs or a T cell subset sorted from them (not recorded which).

In nucleotides, the CDR3 is TGTGCCAGCAGCTTAGAACCGGGTCTAACCTTGGACAATGAGCAGTTCTTC. Residues: CASSLEPGLTLDNEQFF. J is TRBJ2-1 and V is TRBV7-9; D not resolved. Germline-derived CDR1 and CDR2 are SEHNR and FQNEAQ (reference sequence). This CDR3 comprises 17 residues. V was cut by 1 base and J by 5 bases, with 18 bases left in between. Full variable domain (missing parts from reference TRBV7-9 and TRBJ2-1): DTGVSQNPRHKITKRGQNVTFRCDPISEHNRLYWYRQTLGQGPEFLTYFQNEAQLEKSRLLSDRFSAERPKGSFSTLEIQRTEQGDSAMYLCASSLEPGLTLDNEQFFGPGTRLTVL.